The 31 T cell receptor beta chains below all came from one sample that was sequenced in a study of shared clonotypes between healthy human individuals. Produced via immunoSEQ multiplex PCR; TCRdb's table is partial and in-frame only. The repertoire holds roughly 640,000 clones, over 65% seen once, with approximately 1.7% in the top ten. The sequenced material came from memory CD4+ T cells sorted from blood. The subset: CD45RA-negative fraction. The receptors come from a woman aged 30 to 39 in good health.

This clone has more than one count but fewer than ten. This sequence joins TRBV19 and TRBJ1-5; D not resolved. The CDR3 covers 14 residues. In germline, CDR1 is LNHDA, CDR2 SQIVND (reference sequence). Deletions cut 6 bases from V and 2 bases from J, with 11 bases between. The CDR3 DNA reads TGTGCCAGTAGGGTCCCAGTGGGCAATCAGCCCCAGCATTTT. It yields the protein CASRVPVGNQPQHF.

This clone was seen a handful of times. The V gene is TRBV4-2, the J gene TRBJ2-7; 9 nucleotides line up with TRBD2. Germline-derived CDR1 and CDR2 are LGHNA and YNFKEQ. V lost 10 bases, J lost 2 bases, and 9 bases stayed unmatched. CDR3 length equals 14 residues. The CDR3 DNA follows: TGTGCCACCTCCTCGCGGGAGGGCCCCTACGAGCAGTACTTC. Encoded protein: CATSSREGPYEQYF.

A remark on this clone: Other DNA sequences in this specimen translate into the identical CDR3. The rearrangement links TRBV7-9 to TRBJ2-2, with D unresolved. This CDR3 spans 14 amino acids. Between the trimmed V and J ends, which lost 3 bases and 1 base, there was a span of 6 bases. In germline, CDR1 is SEHNR, CDR2 FQNEAQ (reference sequence). The CDR3 bases are TGTGCCAGCAGCTTGTCCGGGAACACCGGGGAGCTGTTTTTT. It yields the protein CASSLSGNTGELFF. The variable domain in full, with the rest retrieved from reference TRBV7-9 and TRBJ2-2, is DTGVSQNPRHKITKRGQNVTFRCDPISEHNRLYWYRQTLGQGPEFLTYFQNEAQLEKSRLLSDRFSAERPKGSFSTLEIQRTEQGDSAMYLCASSLSGNTGELFFGEGSRLTVL.

A few counts support this clone. The J gene is TRBJ2-7, the V gene TRBV7-8; 8 nucleotides match TRBD1. The junction had 17 bases not matched to a gene; V was cut back by 1 base and J by 6 bases. The CDR3 covers 18 residues. Looked up from germline, CDR1 is SGHVS and CDR2 is FQNEAQ. Written as DNA, the CDR3 is TGTGCCAGCAGCTTAGTTGACTTCATCGGGACAGGCCTAGTCGAGCAGTACTTC. It is translated as CASSLVDFIGTGLVEQYF.

The rearrangement joins TRBV5-4 to TRBJ1-2; 11 bases match TRBD1. V was clipped by 3 bases and J by 8 bases; unmatched bases: 9. The length of the CDR3 is 15 residues. CDR1 is SGHNT, CDR2 YYREEE, per germline (reference sequence). The DNA of the CDR3 is TGTGCCAGCAGCTCCGCAGGGACAGGGGGAGGCGGCTACACCTTC. Translation: CASSSAGTGGGGYTF.

The rearrangement uses TRBV6-5 and TRBJ2-7; a possible D gene is TRBD2 (5 bases). This CDR3 spans 13 amino acids. V was pared by 2 bases and J by 5 bases, with 10 bases between. Germline V CDR1 and CDR2: MNHEY, SVGAGI. This CDR3 is CASSYPGRDEQYF. The CDR3 nucleotides are TGTGCCAGCAGTTACCCGGGGAGAGACGAGCAGTACTTC.

The chain combines TRBV2 with TRBJ2-5; D remains ambiguous. The germline V gene has CDR1 SNHLY and CDR2 FYNNEI. Trimming took off 6 bases at V and 7 bases at J, with 18 bases between the two ends. This CDR3 contains 14 residues. As DNA, the CDR3 is TGTGCCAGCAGCGATCGGGCCCAAAGAAGGACCCAGTACTTC. Protein product: CASSDRAQRRTQYF.

This clone is a singleton in its sample. V is TRBV30 and J is TRBJ1-2; no clear D gene. Germline V gives CDR1 GTSNPN, CDR2 SVGIG (reference sequence). The CDR3 sequence is 13 residues long. Deletions cut 2 bases from V and 4 bases from J, with 11 bases between. CDR3 amino acids: CAWSWPGAYGYTF. In nucleotides, the CDR3 is TGTGCCTGGAGTTGGCCAGGAGCCTATGGCTACACCTTC.

Worth noting for this clone: In the same sample, other DNA sequences code for this CDR3. The rearrangement uses TRBV19 and TRBJ2-2, with no clear D. The ends were cut back, 1 base at V and 4 bases at J, with 4 bases in the middle. Germline CDR1 is LNHDA and CDR2 is SQIVND (reference sequence). This CDR3 region has 13 residues. CDR3 coding DNA: TGTGCCAGTAGTATAGGGGTCACCGGGGAGCTGTTTTTT. This translates into CASSIGVTGELFF.

The rearrangement joins TRBV27 to TRBJ2-1; the match to TRBD1 covers 7 bases. Germline assignment: CDR1 MNHEY and CDR2 SMNVEV (reference sequence). This CDR3 contains 17 residues. The ends lost 5 bases at V and 1 base at J; junction bases unmatched: 11. CDR3 nucleotide sequence: TGTGCCAGCAGTCCCAGGCCACAGGGGTATTCCTACAATGAGCAGTTCTTC. Translated: CASSPRPQGYSYNEQFF.

The chain combines TRBV10-1 with TRBJ1-1, with D maybe TRBD1 (5 bases). The CDR3 is made up of 13 amino acids. Germline V CDR1 and CDR2: WNHNN, SYGVQD (reference sequence). Trimming took 0 bases from V and 6 from J, leaving 8 bases between them. Here the CDR3 reads CASSESGVSEAFF. The DNA for the CDR3 is TGCGCCAGCAGTGAGTCGGGGGTATCTGAAGCTTTCTTT.

The gene calls are TRBV19 and TRBJ2-5, with D tentatively TRBD2 (6 bases). The CDR3 has 12 residues. V was clipped by 7 bases and J by 5 bases, with 11 bases between them. Germline V gene lookup returns CDR1 LNHDA and CDR2 SQIVND (reference sequence). As DNA, the CDR3 is TGTGCCAGTACGGGGGATGCGGAGACCCAGTACTTC. Translated, it gives CASTGDAETQYF.

This clone showed up just a few times. V and J are TRBV9 and TRBJ2-6; D remains unclear. V lost 4 bases, J lost 0 bases, and 5 bases lay in between. CDR1 and CDR2 (germline): SGDLS, YYNGEE. This CDR3 is built from 14 residues. The CDR3 protein is CASSWYSGANVLTF. The CDR3 bases are TGTGCCAGCAGCTGGTACTCTGGGGCCAACGTCCTGACTTTC.

This CDR3 is CASSLMGQGSNEQFF. CDR3 sequence (DNA): TGTGCCAGCAGCTTAATGGGACAGGGTTCCAATGAGCAGTTCTTC. The rearrangement uses TRBV7-6 and TRBJ2-1, with 9 bases matching TRBD1. From germline, CDR1 is SGHVS and CDR2 FNYEAQ. The CDR3 consists of 15 residues. V dropped 2 bases and J dropped 6; count of bases not matched to a gene: 5.

In DNA, the CDR3 is TGTGCCAGCAGCTTAGGGACTAGCGGGAGCGGGACCCAGTACTTC. Its protein product is CASSLGTSGSGTQYF. The rearrangement uses TRBV7-6 and TRBJ2-5; TRBD2 matches 13 bases. V was clipped by 1 base and J by 7 bases; unmatched bases: 3. The CDR3 has 15 amino acids. The germline CDR1 and CDR2 sequences are SGHVS and FNYEAQ.

The CDR3: CASSSDPRTGLNSPLHF. CDR3 bases: TGCGCCAGCAGCTCCGATCCGCGAACCGGGCTAAATTCACCCCTCCACTTT. This chain joins TRBV4-1 and TRBJ1-6; no reliable D call. With 5 bases removed from V and 7 bases from J, the gap between germline ends came to 21 bases. From germline, CDR1 is MGHRA and CDR2 YSYEKL. The CDR3 is 17 residues long.

Regarding this clone: The junction departs from germline at one end; a sequencing error may be responsible. The chain employs TRBV20-1 and TRBJ2-7, with 8 bases identical to TRBD1. Per the germline V gene, CDR1 is DFQATT and CDR2 is SNEGSKA (reference sequence). CDR3 size: 11 residues. The CDR3 DNA sequence: TGCAGTGCTCCCTTGGCAGGGGGCGCCTCCTTC. As protein: CSAPLAGGASF.

The rearrangement uses TRBV29-1 and TRBJ2-2; no clear D. The CDR3 extends over 14 amino acids. Germline CDR1 reads SQVTM; CDR2 reads ANQGSEA. V lost 7 bases and J 1 base, leaving 13 bases between the germline ends. As DNA, the CDR3 is TGCAGCGCCATCCTGGACCTGAACACCGGGGAGCTGTTTTTT. The encoded protein is CSAILDLNTGELFF.

The rearrangement uses TRBV10-3 and TRBJ1-1, with unresolved D. Between the trimmed V and J ends, which lost 3 bases and 7 bases, there was a span of 12 bases. This CDR3 has 13 amino acids. Germline-derived CDR1 and CDR2 are ENHRY and SYGVKD. CDR3: CAISDSVVREAFF. CDR3 DNA: TGTGCCATCAGTGACTCGGTTGTGCGTGAAGCTTTCTTT.

The gene calls are TRBV28 and TRBJ1-1; weak D call: TRBD1 (5 bases). Germline CDR1 MDHEN, CDR2 SYDVKM. V was clipped by 6 bases and J by 5 bases, with 19 bases between them. The CDR3 is made up of 15 amino acids. The DNA of the CDR3 is TGTGCCAGCAGCGGAAGGGGCTCGGGAGGTACTGAAGCTTTCTTT. Translation: CASSGRGSGGTEAFF.

V gene TRBV7-2 combines with J gene TRBJ2-1; TRBD2 is a possible D gene (5 bases). V shed 3 bases and J shed 4 bases, with 19 bases lying between them. This CDR3 has 17 residues. Germline lookup yields CDR1 SGHTA and CDR2 FQGNSA. In nucleotides, the CDR3 is TGTGCCAGCAGCTTCTCTTTAGGGCCGAGGGTGTACAATGAGCAGTTCTTC. Its translation is CASSFSLGPRVYNEQFF.

The chain combines TRBV5-1 with TRBJ1-6; unclear D gene. Germline assignment: CDR1 SGHRS and CDR2 YFSETQ. V dropped 1 base and J dropped 10 bases, with 9 bases sitting between them. The CDR3 totals 13 residues. CDR3 region: CASSLNNGSPLHF. Written as DNA, the CDR3 is TGCGCCAGCAGCTTGAACAACGGGTCACCCCTCCACTTT.

V gene TRBV27 combines with J gene TRBJ2-5, with TRBD1 matching 7 bases. The CDR3 length is 14 residues. The trim removed 10 bases at V and 4 bases at J, leaving 12 bases unmatched. Germline CDR1 MNHEY, CDR2 SMNVEV (reference sequence). The CDR3 nucleotides read TGTGCCAACAGCAAACAGGGGTATGGAGAGACCCAGTACTTC. Translation: CANSKQGYGETQYF.

The chain has TRBV11-3 and TRBJ2-1; 10 positions agree with TRBD2. Germline V gene sequence: CDR1 SGHNT, CDR2 YENEEA. The CDR3 spans 14 residues. The V segment lost 5 bases and the J segment 4 bases; nucleotides outside the gene matches: 2. The CDR3 loop reads CASSAAGGYNEQFF. The CDR3 bases are TGTGCCAGCAGCGCAGCGGGAGGGTACAATGAGCAGTTCTTC.

The V gene is TRBV19, the J gene TRBJ1-1; D is undetermined. Germline CDR1 reads LNHDA; CDR2 reads SQIVND (reference sequence). Trimming stripped 6 bases from V and 3 bases from J, with 17 bases between. The CDR3 has 15 amino acids. CDR3 sequence (DNA): TGTGCCAGTAGCTCCGACGGCCTTGGGGACACTGAAGCTTTCTTT. Protein product: CASSSDGLGDTEAFF.

The chain carries TRBV28 and TRBJ2-2, with 10 bases that match TRBD2. The germline V gene has CDR1 MDHEN and CDR2 SYDVKM. V lost 5 bases and J lost 6; bases outside the gene matches: 6. The CDR3 runs 15 residues. The CDR3 DNA reads TGTGCCAGCAGTCTTAGCGGGAGGCCGTCCGGGGAGCTGTTTTTT. Translating gives CASSLSGRPSGELFF. Complete variable domain (other parts from reference TRBV28 and TRBJ2-2): DVKVTQSSRYLVKRTGEKVFLECVQDMDHENMFWYRQDPGLGLRLIYFSYDVKMKEKGDIPEGYSVSREKKERFSLILESASTNQTSMYLCASSLSGRPSGELFFGEGSRLTVL.

The table lists this clone with a few counts. V and J are TRBV5-5 and TRBJ2-5, with D unresolved. This CDR3 region has 13 residues. The V end was cut by 0 bases, the J end by 5 bases, with 8 bases between. Germline V gene data show CDR1 as SGHKS and CDR2 as YYEKEE (reference sequence). In DNA, the CDR3 is TGTGCCAGCAGCTTGGCGGTTCATGAGACCCAGTACTTC. It specifies CASSLAVHETQYF.

The rearrangement links TRBV30 to TRBJ1-2; D is unclear. The germline V and J ends were trimmed by 1 base and 7 bases, with 10 bases remaining between them. The CDR3 has 12 amino acids. Germline V CDR1 and CDR2: GTSNPN, SVGIG (reference sequence). The CDR3 loop is CAWSALMGGYTF. For the CDR3, the DNA is TGTGCCTGGAGTGCCCTGATGGGTGGCTACACCTTC.

J is TRBJ1-1 and V is TRBV5-1; D might be TRBD1 (5 bases). The CDR3 sequence is 14 residues long. V was trimmed by 0 bases and J by 4 bases, leaving 10 bases between them. Germline V gene data show CDR1 as SGHRS and CDR2 as YFSETQ. Here the CDR3 DNA reads TGCGCCAGCAGCTTGGGTATAAGGGGCACTGAAGCTTTCTTT. This codes for CASSLGIRGTEAFF.

This rearrangement joins TRBV15 to TRBJ2-3, with TRBD1 matching 10 bases. Germline CDR1 and CDR2: LNHNV and YYDKDF (reference sequence). The CDR3 contains 16 residues. V dropped 2 bases and J dropped 3; count of bases not matched to a gene: 5. CDR3 in amino acids: CATSRRQGAATDTQYF. The CDR3 DNA follows: TGTGCCACCAGCAGAAGACAGGGGGCGGCAACAGATACGCAGTATTTT.

This clone occurred once. V usage is TRBV19 and J usage is TRBJ2-2, with 7 bases identical to TRBD1. J gave up 4 bases and V 3 bases, and 5 bases lay outside the gene matches. The CDR3 spans 15 residues. Germline lookup yields CDR1 LNHDA and CDR2 SQIVND (reference sequence). The CDR3 sequence is CASSIDRALTGELFF. The CDR3 DNA reads TGTGCCAGTAGTATCGACAGGGCACTCACCGGGGAGCTGTTTTTT.